A selection of T cell receptor beta chains follows, all from one sample in a study of T cells in Graves' hyperthyroidism and ophthalmopathy. TCRdb redid the calling of the multiplex PCR reads with MiXCR, one entry per CDR3 protein. Of approximately 400,000 distinct CDR3 sequences detected, over 12% appear once; the ten largest clones hold 25% to 30%. The sample was blood. The receptor source for this set is a man aged 45 to 65 with Graves' ophthalmopathy. CDR3s include the opening cysteine and the closing phenylalanine or tryptophan. Each record gives: D gene, J gene, clone size, V gene, CDR3 protein, CDR3 DNA. D genes are given only for firm matches. Expanded clones are given a class, and other clones once, few, many or no size at all.

D gene: -
J gene: TRBJ2-1
clone size: many
V gene: TRBV11-2
CDR3 protein: CASSLDRSRDHNEQFF
CDR3 DNA: TGTGCCAGCAGCTTAGATCGCAGTCGGGATCACAATGAGCAGTTCTTC

D gene: -
J gene: TRBJ1-6
clone size: -
V gene: TRBV9
CDR3 protein: CASTGEGAARALHF
CDR3 DNA: TGTGCCAGCACCGGAGAGGGTGCCGCACGGGCCCTCCACTTT

D gene: -
J gene: TRBJ2-2
clone size: many
V gene: TRBV7-2
CDR3 protein: CASSLLGASAGTGELFF
CDR3 DNA: TGTGCCAGCAGCTTACTCGGGGCTAGCGCGGGCACCGGGGAGCTGTTTTTT

D gene: -
J gene: TRBJ2-5
clone size: few
V gene: TRBV6-1
CDR3 protein: CASGSSRQWETQYF
CDR3 DNA: TGTGCCAGCGGATCTAGCAGACAATGGGAGACCCAGTACTTC

D gene: TRBD1
J gene: TRBJ1-5
clone size: many
V gene: TRBV28
CDR3 protein: CASSFRDRSNQPQHF
CDR3 DNA: TGTGCCAGCAGTTTCCGGGACAGAAGCAATCAGCCCCAGCATTTT

D gene: -
J gene: TRBJ1-1
clone size: -
V gene: TRBV9
CDR3 protein: CASAELPGSEAFF
CDR3 DNA: TGTGCCAGCGCCGAACTACCGGGATCTGAAGCTTTCTTT

D gene: -
J gene: TRBJ2-7
clone size: many
V gene: TRBV18
CDR3 protein: CASSPGVSYEQYF
CDR3 DNA: TGTGCCAGCTCACCAGGCGTATCCTACGAGCAGTACTTC

D gene: -
J gene: TRBJ2-7
clone size: many
V gene: TRBV28
CDR3 protein: CASRGASRSHEQYF
CDR3 DNA: TGTGCCAGCCGAGGGGCTAGTCGGTCACACGAGCAGTACTTC

D gene: -
J gene: TRBJ2-7
clone size: many
V gene: TRBV11-2
CDR3 protein: CASSLFRGGHYEQYF
CDR3 DNA: TGTGCCAGCAGCTTATTTAGAGGGGGACACTACGAGCAGTACTTC

D gene: -
J gene: TRBJ1-1
clone size: many
V gene: TRBV30
CDR3 protein: CAWSKGFAEAFF
CDR3 DNA: TGTGCCTGGAGTAAGGGGTTCGCTGAAGCTTTCTTT

D gene: -
J gene: TRBJ2-5
clone size: -
V gene: TRBV4-1
CDR3 protein: CASSPPNLAYQETQYF
CDR3 DNA: TGCGCCAGCAGCCCACCCAACCTAGCGTATCAAGAGACCCAGTACTTC

D gene: -
J gene: TRBJ2-1
clone size: many
V gene: TRBV6-1
CDR3 protein: CASRKGRGSYNEQFF
CDR3 DNA: TGTGCCAGCAGGAAGGGGAGAGGCTCCTACAATGAGCAGTTCTTC

D gene: TRBD2
J gene: TRBJ2-3
clone size: many
V gene: TRBV20-1
CDR3 protein: CSATASGRGPGGTDTQYF
CDR3 DNA: TGCAGTGCTACAGCTAGCGGGAGAGGGCCGGGGGGCACAGATACGCAGTATTTT

D gene: -
J gene: TRBJ2-2
clone size: -
V gene: TRBV19
CDR3 protein: CASSTGQYTGELFF
CDR3 DNA: TGTGCCAGTAGTACCGGACAGTACACCGGGGAGCTGTTTTTT

D gene: -
J gene: TRBJ2-2
clone size: many
V gene: TRBV11-2
CDR3 protein: CASSPLRRNTGELFF
CDR3 DNA: TGTGCCAGCAGCCCCCTACGGAGAAACACCGGGGAGCTGTTTTTT

D gene: TRBD2
J gene: TRBJ2-5
clone size: many
V gene: TRBV27
CDR3 protein: CASSSTSVYQETQYF
CDR3 DNA: TGTGCCAGCAGTTCCACTAGCGTTTACCAAGAGACCCAGTACTTC

D gene: -
J gene: TRBJ2-7
clone size: many
V gene: TRBV20-1
CDR3 protein: CSARDGGLAYEQYF
CDR3 DNA: TGCAGTGCTAGAGATGGGGGATTGGCCTACGAGCAGTACTTC

D gene: TRBD2
J gene: TRBJ2-7
clone size: many
V gene: TRBV20-1
CDR3 protein: CSASSGTTTYEQYF
CDR3 DNA: TGCAGTGCTAGTTCCGGGACTACGACTTACGAGCAGTACTTC

D gene: -
J gene: TRBJ2-4
clone size: many
V gene: TRBV27
CDR3 protein: CASSLRLAVERVLAKNIQYF
CDR3 DNA: TGTGCCAGCAGTTTAAGGTTGGCCGTGGAAAGGGTTCTAGCCAAAAACATTCAGTACTTC

D gene: TRBD1
J gene: TRBJ2-3
clone size: -
V gene: TRBV20-1
CDR3 protein: CSARASGRGPTDTQYF
CDR3 DNA: TGCAGTGCTAGGGCGTCGGGCAGGGGGCCAACAGATACGCAGTATTTT

D gene: -
J gene: TRBJ2-3
clone size: many
V gene: TRBV29-1
CDR3 protein: CSTTYGSTDTQYF
CDR3 DNA: TGCAGCACGACCTACGGGAGCACAGATACGCAGTATTTT

D gene: TRBD1
J gene: TRBJ2-6
clone size: -
V gene: TRBV24-1
CDR3 protein: CATSDPGQGGAGANVLTF
CDR3 DNA: TGTGCCACCAGTGATCCGGGACAGGGGGGGGCTGGGGCCAACGTCCTGACTTTC

D gene: TRBD1
J gene: TRBJ1-1
clone size: many
V gene: TRBV29-1
CDR3 protein: CSVRGQMNTEAFF
CDR3 DNA: TGCAGCGTTCGGGGACAGATGAACACTGAAGCTTTCTTT

D gene: TRBD1
J gene: TRBJ1-1
clone size: many
V gene: TRBV14
CDR3 protein: CASSQAEDHKTRATGRSPEAFF
CDR3 DNA: TGTGCCAGCAGCCAAGCTGAGGATCATAAGACGCGTGCGACAGGGAGGTCCCCTGAAGCTTTCTTT

D gene: TRBD1
J gene: TRBJ1-5
clone size: few
V gene: TRBV6-1
CDR3 protein: CASSSGTGVQPQHF
CDR3 DNA: TGTGCCAGCAGTTCCGGGACAGGGGTTCAGCCCCAGCATTTT

D gene: TRBD1
J gene: TRBJ2-2
clone size: many
V gene: TRBV7-6
CDR3 protein: CASSLSQGDRTGELFF
CDR3 DNA: TGTGCCAGCAGCCTGAGCCAGGGGGATCGAACCGGGGAGCTGTTTTTT

D gene: -
J gene: TRBJ2-2
clone size: many
V gene: TRBV30
CDR3 protein: CAWVQTNTGELFF
CDR3 DNA: TGTGCCTGGGTCCAGACCAACACCGGGGAGCTGTTTTTT